This passage covers 2 T cell receptor beta chains from one sample sequenced in a study of blood T cell repertoires in COVID-19. The data were produced by immunoSEQ multiplex PCR, yet TCRdb's version contains in-frame clones alone and is incomplete. The sample has more than 100,000 clones, around 90% seen once. The sequenced material came from peripheral blood. These receptors came from an older woman with COVID-19, enrolled during active disease.

The rearrangement joins TRBV5-1 to TRBJ1-1; D may be TRBD1 (5 bases). Germline-derived CDR1 and CDR2 are SGHRS and YFSETQ. V gave up 1 base and J gave up 0 bases, with 7 bases separating them. The CDR3 consists of 14 residues. CDR3 protein: CASSLRTLNTEAFF. CDR3 DNA sequence: TGCGCCAGCAGCTTGAGGACATTGAACACTGAAGCTTTCTTT.

On this clone itself: The sample has other DNA sequences that encode this CDR3 too. J is TRBJ2-5 and V is TRBV7-3, with 9 bases lining up with TRBD2. The germline gives CDR1 SGHTA, CDR2 FQGTGA. After removal of 2 bases from V and 2 bases from J, the junction contained 0 bases not matched to a gene. This CDR3 comprises 14 residues. As DNA, the CDR3 is TGTGCCAGCAGCTTAGCGGGGGGGCAAGAGACCCAGTACTTC. This encodes CASSLAGGQETQYF.